The 5 T cell receptor beta chains below all came from one sample that was sequenced in a study of T cell clonotyping in hematopoietic cell transplantation. Profiling relied on immunoSEQ multiplex PCR, and the TCRdb table lists in-frame clones only, not all of them. The data contain 1,500 to 2,000 clones, approximately 73% of them singletons. Sequencing was performed on peripheral blood mononuclear cells. These receptors were obtained from a man between 25 and 39 years old in good health. Some clones in this sample may be carry-over from other donors' samples.

This clone has a handful of counts. This chain uses TRBV6-1 with TRBJ2-2; the D gene is possibly TRBD2 (7 bases). The CDR3 is made up of 17 amino acids. Germline V gene sequence: CDR1 MNHNS, CDR2 SASEGT. Trimming removed 3 bases from V and 4 bases from J, with 18 bases in between. Written as DNA, the CDR3 is TGTGCCAGCAGTGAGGTCCCGGGGGGCCGGAGCACCGGGGAGCTGTTTTTT. It codes for CASSEVPGGRSTGELFF.

The chain is built from TRBV25-1 and TRBJ2-7; D gene unclear. The germline V and J ends were trimmed by 0 bases and 10 bases, with 7 bases remaining between them. Germline V lookup: CDR1 MGHDK, CDR2 SYGVNS. This CDR3 has 11 residues. The chain's CDR3 is CASSEYQEQYF. CDR3 DNA: TGTGCCAGCAGTGAATATCAGGAACAGTACTTC.

This clone has only one observation. The chain couples TRBV7-2 to TRBJ1-5, with D unresolved. The CDR3 spans 14 residues. The V end lost 1 base, the J end lost 1 base, and 5 bases lay between the germline ends. The germline gives CDR1 SGHTA, CDR2 FQGNSA. The CDR3 sequence: CASSLGQSNQPQHF. The CDR3 DNA is TGTGCCAGCAGCTTAGGCCAAAGCAATCAGCCCCAGCATTTT.

This clone was detected once. V usage is TRBV30 and J usage is TRBJ2-6; TRBD2 might be the D (5 bases). V was clipped by 6 bases and J by 1 base, with 22 bases between them. The CDR3 has 18 amino acids. CDR1 and CDR2 from the germline V gene are GTSNPN and SVGIG (reference sequence). CDR3 bases: TGTGCCTGCCCCCCCCGAGGGCTAGAATGGTCTGGGGCCAACGTCCTGACTTTC. Translated, it gives CACPPRGLEWSGANVLTF.

CDR3 loop: CASSLYASPGTDTQYF. The CDR3 DNA reads as TGTGCCAGCAGCTTGTATGCTAGCCCCGGAACAGATACGCAGTATTTT. The chain carries TRBV11-2 and TRBJ2-3, with D possibly matching TRBD2 (5 bases). The CDR3 length is 16 residues. V was shortened by 3 bases and J by 3 bases, with 16 bases between the two germline ends. The germline V gene encodes CDR1 SGHAT and CDR2 FQNNGV.